This T cell receptor (beta chain) was identified during a study of radiotherapy plus CTLA-4 blockade in lung cancer. Across the whole study: Objective responses were seen in under 20% of patients, disease control in roughly 30%.

The CDR3 covers 15 residues. V lost 3 bases to trimming and J lost 2 bases, with 9 bases between them. Germline V CDR1 and CDR2: SGDLS, YYNGEE. Generated by immunoSEQ multiplex PCR, the TCRdb table keeps only in-frame clones and is missing some. The sample carries about 51,000 clones, approximately 80% recorded once. Study-wide results and limits: With interferon-beta, early dynamics of blood T cell clones were reported to best predict response.

With respect to this clone: What it binds is unknown.

The sequencing here drew on peripheral blood, taken from a patient treated with radiotherapy plus ipilimumab. The source of this sequence is a human donor with non-small cell lung cancer whose response to radiotherapy plus ipilimumab could not be evaluated. The gene calls are TRBV9 and TRBJ2-6; TRBD1 might be the D (6 bases). Here the CDR3 reads CASSETGTGANVLTF. For the CDR3, the DNA is TGTGCCAGCAGCGAAACAGGGACTGGGGCCAACGTCCTGACTTTC.